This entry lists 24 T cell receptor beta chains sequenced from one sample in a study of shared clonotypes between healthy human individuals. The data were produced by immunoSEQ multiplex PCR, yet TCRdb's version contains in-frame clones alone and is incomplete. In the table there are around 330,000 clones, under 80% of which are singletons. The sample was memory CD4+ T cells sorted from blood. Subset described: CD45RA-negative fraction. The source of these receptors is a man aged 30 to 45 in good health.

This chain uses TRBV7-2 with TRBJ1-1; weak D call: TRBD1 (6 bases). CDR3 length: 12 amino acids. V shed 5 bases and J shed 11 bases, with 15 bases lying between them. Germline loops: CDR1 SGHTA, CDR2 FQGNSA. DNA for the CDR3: TGTGCCAGCAGCCGTCCCGGGACATGGGCTTTCTTT. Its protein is CASSRPGTWAFF.

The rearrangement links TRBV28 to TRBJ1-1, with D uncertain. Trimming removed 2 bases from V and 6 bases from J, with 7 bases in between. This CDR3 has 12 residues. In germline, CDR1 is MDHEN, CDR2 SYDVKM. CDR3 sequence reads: CASSLARPEAFF. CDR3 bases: TGTGCCAGCAGTTTAGCCCGACCTGAAGCTTTCTTT.

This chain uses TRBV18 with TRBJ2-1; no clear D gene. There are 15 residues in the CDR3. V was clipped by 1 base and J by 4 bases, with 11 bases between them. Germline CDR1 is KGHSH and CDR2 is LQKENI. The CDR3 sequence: CASSPLGTLYNEQFF. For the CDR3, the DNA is TGTGCCAGCTCACCACTGGGAACCCTATACAATGAGCAGTTCTTC.

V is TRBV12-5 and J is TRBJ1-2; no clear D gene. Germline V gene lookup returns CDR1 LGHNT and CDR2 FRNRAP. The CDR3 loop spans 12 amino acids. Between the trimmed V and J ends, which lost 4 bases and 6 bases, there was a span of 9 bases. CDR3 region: CASGSRGDGYTF. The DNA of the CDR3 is TGTGCTAGTGGTTCCCGCGGGGATGGCTACACCTTC.

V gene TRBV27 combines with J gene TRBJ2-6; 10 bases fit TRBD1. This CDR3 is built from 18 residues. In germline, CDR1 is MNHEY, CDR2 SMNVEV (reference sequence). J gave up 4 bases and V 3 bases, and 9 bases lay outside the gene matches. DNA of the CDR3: TGTGCCAGCAGTTTTTTGACAGGGGGCGCGACGGGGGCCAACGTCCTGACTTTC. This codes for CASSFLTGGATGANVLTF.

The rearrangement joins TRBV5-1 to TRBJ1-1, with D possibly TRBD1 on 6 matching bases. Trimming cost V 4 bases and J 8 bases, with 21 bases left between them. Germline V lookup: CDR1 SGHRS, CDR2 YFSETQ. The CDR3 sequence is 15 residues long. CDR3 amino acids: CASSLQQGRLGEAFF. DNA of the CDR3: TGCGCCAGCAGCCTACAGCAGGGGCGGTTAGGGGAAGCTTTCTTT. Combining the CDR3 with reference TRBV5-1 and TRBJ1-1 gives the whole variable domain KAGVTQTPRYLIKTRGQQVTLSCSPISGHRSVSWYQQTPGQGLQFLFEYFSETQRNKGNFPGRFSGRQFSNSRSEMNVSTLELGDSALYLCASSLQQGRLGEAFFGQGTRLTVV.

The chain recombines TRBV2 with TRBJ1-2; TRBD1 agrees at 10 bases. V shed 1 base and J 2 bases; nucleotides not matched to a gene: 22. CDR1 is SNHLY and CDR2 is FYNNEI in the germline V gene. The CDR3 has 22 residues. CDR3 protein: CASSEDTITDRDRGARNYGYTF. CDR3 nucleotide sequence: TGTGCCAGCAGTGAAGATACAATCACCGACCGGGACAGGGGCGCACGGAACTATGGCTACACCTTC.

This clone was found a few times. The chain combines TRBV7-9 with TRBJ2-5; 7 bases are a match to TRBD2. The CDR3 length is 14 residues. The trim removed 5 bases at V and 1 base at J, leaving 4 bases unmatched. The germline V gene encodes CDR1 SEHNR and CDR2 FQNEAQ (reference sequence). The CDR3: CASSRGGPQETQYF. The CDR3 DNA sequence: TGTGCCAGCAGCCGGGGAGGGCCCCAAGAGACCCAGTACTTC.

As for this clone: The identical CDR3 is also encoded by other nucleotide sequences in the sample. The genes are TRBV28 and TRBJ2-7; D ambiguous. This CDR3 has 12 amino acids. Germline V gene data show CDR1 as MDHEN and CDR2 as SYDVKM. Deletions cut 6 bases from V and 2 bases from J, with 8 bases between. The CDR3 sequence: CASSPSPYEQYF. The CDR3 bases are TGTGCCAGCAGCCCTTCACCCTACGAGCAGTACTTC.

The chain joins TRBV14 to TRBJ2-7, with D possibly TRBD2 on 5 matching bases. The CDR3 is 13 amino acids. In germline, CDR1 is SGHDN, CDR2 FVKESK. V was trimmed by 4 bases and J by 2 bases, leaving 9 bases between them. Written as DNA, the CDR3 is TGTGCCAGCAGCCGGACTTCCACCTACGAGCAGTACTTC. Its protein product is CASSRTSTYEQYF.

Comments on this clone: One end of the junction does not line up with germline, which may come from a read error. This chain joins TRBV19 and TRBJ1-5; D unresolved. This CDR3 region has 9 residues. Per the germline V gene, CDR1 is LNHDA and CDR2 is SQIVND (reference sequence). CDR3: CLFPQPQHF. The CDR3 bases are TGCCTCTTTCCTCAGCCCCAGCATTTT.

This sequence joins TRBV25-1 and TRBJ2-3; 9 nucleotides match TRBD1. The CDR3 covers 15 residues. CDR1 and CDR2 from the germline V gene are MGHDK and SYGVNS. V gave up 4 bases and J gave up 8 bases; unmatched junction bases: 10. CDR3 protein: CASSGPGTGIGTQYF. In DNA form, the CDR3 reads TGTGCCAGCAGTGGACCCGGGACAGGGATAGGTACGCAGTATTTT.

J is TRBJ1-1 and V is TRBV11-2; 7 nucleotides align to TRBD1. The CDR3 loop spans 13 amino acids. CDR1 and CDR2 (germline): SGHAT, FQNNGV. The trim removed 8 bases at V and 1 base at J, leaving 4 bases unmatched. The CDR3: CASRRTGNTEAFF. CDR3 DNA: TGTGCCAGCCGAAGGACAGGGAACACTGAAGCTTTCTTT.

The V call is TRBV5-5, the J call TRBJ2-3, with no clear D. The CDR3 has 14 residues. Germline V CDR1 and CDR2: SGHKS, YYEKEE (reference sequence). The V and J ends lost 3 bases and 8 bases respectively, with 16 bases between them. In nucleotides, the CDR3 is TGTGCCAGCAGCTCGCCCCTAGTTAAGAGTACGCAGTATTTT. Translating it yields CASSSPLVKSTQYF.

DNA of the CDR3: TGTGCCAGCAGACGGACAGGGGTCACTGAAGCTTTCTTT. Residues: CASRRTGVTEAFF. V gene TRBV6-1 combines with J gene TRBJ1-1, with 9 bases fitting TRBD1. CDR1 and CDR2 (germline): MNHNS, SASEGT. Trimming cost V 6 bases and J 4 bases; bases outside gene matches: 3. The CDR3 consists of 13 residues.

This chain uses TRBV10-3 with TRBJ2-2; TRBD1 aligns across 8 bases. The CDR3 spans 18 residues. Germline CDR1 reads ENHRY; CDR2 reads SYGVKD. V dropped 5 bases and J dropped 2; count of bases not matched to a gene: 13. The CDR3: CAISRIPGQAENTGELFF. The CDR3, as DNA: TGTGCCATCAGTCGGATCCCGGGACAGGCAGAAAACACCGGGGAGCTGTTTTTT.

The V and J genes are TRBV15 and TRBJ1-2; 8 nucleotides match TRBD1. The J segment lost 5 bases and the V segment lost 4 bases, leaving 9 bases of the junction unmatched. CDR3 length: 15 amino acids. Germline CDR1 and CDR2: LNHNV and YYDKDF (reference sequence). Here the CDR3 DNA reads TGTGCCACCAGCAAAGACAGGGGCTTGGTGTATGGCTACACCTTC. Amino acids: CATSKDRGLVYGYTF.

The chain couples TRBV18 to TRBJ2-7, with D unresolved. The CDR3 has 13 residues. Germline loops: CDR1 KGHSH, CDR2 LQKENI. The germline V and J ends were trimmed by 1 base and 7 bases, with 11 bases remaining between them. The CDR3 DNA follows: TGTGCCAGCTCACCACGGCAGGTTGGAGAGCAGTACTTC. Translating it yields CASSPRQVGEQYF.

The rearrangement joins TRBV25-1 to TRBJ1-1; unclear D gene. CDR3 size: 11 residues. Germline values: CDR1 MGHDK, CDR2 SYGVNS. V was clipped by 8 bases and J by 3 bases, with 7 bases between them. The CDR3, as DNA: TGTGCCAGCGTCGGATACACTGAAGCTTTCTTT. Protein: CASVGYTEAFF.

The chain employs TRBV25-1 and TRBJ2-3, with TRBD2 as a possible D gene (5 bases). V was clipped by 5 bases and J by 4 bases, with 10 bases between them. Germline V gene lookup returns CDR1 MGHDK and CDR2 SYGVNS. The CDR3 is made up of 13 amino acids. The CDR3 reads CASSRAGADTQYF. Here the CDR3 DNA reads TGTGCCAGCAGTCGGGCGGGCGCAGATACGCAGTATTTT.

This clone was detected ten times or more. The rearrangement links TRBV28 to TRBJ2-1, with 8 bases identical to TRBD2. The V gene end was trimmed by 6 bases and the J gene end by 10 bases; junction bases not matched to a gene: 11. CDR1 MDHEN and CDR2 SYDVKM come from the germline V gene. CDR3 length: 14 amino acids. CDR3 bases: TGTGCCAGCAGCCCACATGGACTAGCAACGGAGCAGTTCTTC. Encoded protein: CASSPHGLATEQFF. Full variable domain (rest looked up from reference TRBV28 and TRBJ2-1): DVKVTQSSRYLVKRTGEKVFLECVQDMDHENMFWYRQDPGLGLRLIYFSYDVKMKEKGDIPEGYSVSREKKERFSLILESASTNQTSMYLCASSPHGLATEQFFGPGTRLTVL.

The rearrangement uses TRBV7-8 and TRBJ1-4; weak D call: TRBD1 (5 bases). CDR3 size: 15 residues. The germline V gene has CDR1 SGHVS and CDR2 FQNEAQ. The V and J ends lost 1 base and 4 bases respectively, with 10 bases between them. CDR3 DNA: TGTGCCAGCAGCTTAGTTGGGACGGGTAATGAAAAACTGTTTTTT. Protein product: CASSLVGTGNEKLFF.

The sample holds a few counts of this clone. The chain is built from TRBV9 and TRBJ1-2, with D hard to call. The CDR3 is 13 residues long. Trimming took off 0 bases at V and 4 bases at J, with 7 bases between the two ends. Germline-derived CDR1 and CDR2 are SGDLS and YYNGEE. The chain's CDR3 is CASSVGTVYGYTF. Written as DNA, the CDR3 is TGTGCCAGCAGCGTAGGAACAGTCTATGGCTACACCTTC.

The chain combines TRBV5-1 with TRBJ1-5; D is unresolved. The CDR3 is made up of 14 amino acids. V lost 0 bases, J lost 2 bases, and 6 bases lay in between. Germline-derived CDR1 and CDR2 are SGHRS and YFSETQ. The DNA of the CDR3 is TGCGCCAGCAGCTTGGATGCAGGCAATCAGCCCCAGCATTTT. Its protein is CASSLDAGNQPQHF.